These 24 T cell receptor beta chains were sequenced from one sample in a study of T cell responses to AZD1222 COVID-19 vaccine (dated by TCRdb to the early 2020s). The time point label of this sample denotes: baseline before first vaccination. The method behind the library was the immunoSEQ multiplex PCR assay. TCRdb took over this immuneACCESS table, retaining in-frame rearrangements with V and J assigned. Such tables are incomplete; in checked studies, under half of the missing clones stem from an unresolved V gene, and the remainder is unexplained. The sample table holds 95,000 to 110,000 clones, of which around 87% were seen once. The ten top clones hold approximately 4% of the sample. The sequencing used peripheral blood, collected on day 0 of AZD1222 vaccination. The receptors derive from an adult in good health.

This clone was observed a single time. The chain employs TRBV9 and TRBJ1-1; the D gene is possibly TRBD1 (5 bases). Trimming removed 0 bases at V and 4 bases at J, with 13 bases between. There are 15 residues in the CDR3. CDR1 SGDLS and CDR2 YYNGEE come from the germline V gene. The CDR3 region is CASSVAGQGSTEAFF. The DNA of the CDR3 is TGTGCCAGCAGCGTAGCTGGTCAGGGAAGCACTGAAGCTTTCTTT.

This clone showed up just once. V usage is TRBV3-1 (or the pseudogene TRBV3-2) and J usage is TRBJ1-3, with D unclear. V dropped 0 bases and J dropped 5 bases, with 5 bases sitting between them. Germline V gene sequence: CDR1 LGHDT, CDR2 YNNKEL (reference sequence). The CDR3 sequence is 13 residues long. The CDR3, as DNA: TGTGCCAGCAGCCAAGACGCAAGAAACACCATATATTTT. Its protein product is CASSQDARNTIYF.

This clone was counted a single time. The chain recombines TRBV14 with TRBJ1-2, with D unclear. Trimming took 4 bases from V and 2 from J, leaving 5 bases between them. Germline-derived CDR1 and CDR2 are SGHDN and FVKESK. The CDR3 sequence is 12 residues long. In DNA form, the CDR3 reads TGTGCCAGCAGCCTCCCGAACTATGGCTACACCTTC. It encodes CASSLPNYGYTF.

The chain recombines TRBV13 with TRBJ2-7, with D tentatively TRBD2 (5 bases). The length of the CDR3 is 15 residues. V lost 0 bases, J lost 0 bases, and 9 bases lay in between. Germline CDR1 reads PRHDT; CDR2 reads FYEKMQ (reference sequence). The CDR3 spells CASSLGLGSSYEQYF. The CDR3 DNA follows: TGTGCCAGCAGCTTAGGTCTAGGGAGCTCCTACGAGCAGTACTTC. The full variable domain, its missing parts supplied by reference TRBV13 and TRBJ2-7, is AAGVIQSPRHLIKEKRETATLKCYPIPRHDTVYWYQQGPGQDPQFLISFYEKMQSDKGSIPDRFSAQQFSDYHSELNMSSLELGDSALYFCASSLGLGSSYEQYFGPGTRLTVT.

The genes are TRBV20-1 and TRBJ1-2; 7 bases align to TRBD1. V was clipped by 3 bases and J by 0 bases; unmatched bases: 7. The CDR3 totals 15 residues. Germline assignment: CDR1 DFQATT and CDR2 SNEGSKA (reference sequence). CDR3 DNA: TGCAGTGCTAGTGACAGGGAATCCGCTAACTATGGCTACACCTTC. This translates into CSASDRESANYGYTF.

A few counts support this clone. The J gene is TRBJ1-6, the V gene TRBV4-3; D might be TRBD1 (5 bases). There are 15 residues in the CDR3. The V gene lost 0 bases and the J gene lost 9 bases, with 12 bases spanning the gap. Germline V lookup: CDR1 LGHNA, CDR2 YSLEER. Here the CDR3 DNA reads TGCGCCAGCAGCCAAGAAGTGGCAGGGCCTTCACCCCTCCACTTT. Its translation is CASSQEVAGPSPLHF.

Here the CDR3 DNA reads TGTGCCACCTCTACCGGGACTATCGCTCGGTACTTC. Translated, it gives CATSTGTIARYF. The chain links TRBV15 to TRBJ2-7, with 7 bases lining up with TRBD2. The CDR3 covers 12 residues. Looked up from germline, CDR1 is LNHNV and CDR2 is YYDKDF (reference sequence). With V trimmed by 8 bases and J by 12 bases, 13 bases remained unmatched. The whole variable domain, filled in from reference TRBV15 and TRBJ2-7, reads DAMVIQNPRYQVTQFGKPVTLSCSQTLNHNVMYWYQQKSSQAPKLLFHYYDKDFNNEADTPDNFQSRRPNTSFCFLDIRSPGLGDTAMYLCATSTGTIARYFGPGTRLTVT.

This chain links TRBV14 with TRBJ1-3, with D unclear. V was cut by 4 bases and J by 1 base, with 14 bases left in between. Germline lookup yields CDR1 SGHDN and CDR2 FVKESK. The CDR3 runs to 16 residues. The CDR3 sequence is CASSPRKSGSGNTIYF. CDR3 nucleotides: TGTGCCAGCAGCCCCAGGAAATCGGGTTCTGGAAACACCATATATTTT.

This sequence joins TRBV12-3 or TRBV12-4 and TRBJ1-5, with D maybe TRBD1 (6 bases). This CDR3 is built from 12 residues. The CDR3 DNA follows: TGTGCGGAGGGGGATGGCAATCAGCCCCAGCATTTT. As protein: CAEGDGNQPQHF.

This chain uses TRBV7-2 with TRBJ2-7, with D perhaps TRBD1 (6 bases). This CDR3 region has 15 residues. Trimming removed 5 bases at V and 2 bases at J, with 16 bases between. Germline V gene data show CDR1 as SGHTA and CDR2 as FQGNSA. CDR3 protein: CASSPTGTSTYEQYF. Here the CDR3 DNA reads TGTGCCAGCAGCCCTACAGGGACCTCAACCTACGAGCAGTACTTC.

J is TRBJ2-7 and V is TRBV3-1 (or the pseudogene TRBV3-2), with no clear D. Looked up from germline, CDR1 is LGHDT and CDR2 is YNNKEL (reference sequence). The CDR3 is 13 residues long. V lost 1 base, J lost 9 bases, and 13 bases lay in between. CDR3: CASSQGSGKGQYF. The CDR3 DNA reads as TGTGCCAGCAGCCAAGGGTCTGGGAAGGGGCAGTACTTC.

The chain employs TRBV19 and TRBJ1-4, with 9 nucleotides matching TRBD1. The CDR3 extends over 16 amino acids. Trimming removed 5 bases from V and 5 bases from J; junction bases left unmatched: 9. From germline, CDR1 is LNHDA and CDR2 SQIVND (reference sequence). The CDR3 DNA sequence: TGTGCCAGTAGTCCGGACAGGGGCTACGGGAATGAAAAACTGTTTTTT. It yields the protein CASSPDRGYGNEKLFF.

Comment on this clone: A junction end diverges from the germline sequence, so it may reflect a read error. The CDR3: CASSLLGTRSEAFF. DNA for the CDR3: TGTGCCAGCAGCCTACTTGGGACCAGGTCTGAGGCTTTCTTT. The rearrangement links TRBV7-9 to TRBJ1-1, with D tentatively TRBD1 (5 bases). The CDR3 is 14 residues long. Germline V gives CDR1 SEHNR, CDR2 FQNEAQ (reference sequence).

The J gene is TRBJ2-2, the V gene TRBV9; weak D call: TRBD1 (7 bases). This CDR3 comprises 20 residues. Germline CDR1 and CDR2: SGDLS and YYNGEE. Trimming took off 3 bases at V and 2 bases at J, with 26 bases between the two ends. The CDR3 protein is CASSATGLDLRGANTGELFF. The CDR3 coding sequence is TGTGCCAGCAGCGCCACAGGGCTGGACCTCAGGGGGGCCAACACCGGGGAGCTGTTTTTT.

The rearrangement joins TRBV4-3 to TRBJ2-2; D call uncertain. The CDR3 has 12 residues. Trimming shortened V by 2 bases and J by 5 bases, and 3 bases separated the two germline ends. Per the germline V gene, CDR1 is LGHNA and CDR2 is YSLEER. CDR3 region: CASSQKTGELFF. The CDR3 nucleotides read TGCGCCAGCAGCCAAAAAACCGGGGAGCTGTTTTTT.

The genes are TRBV9 and TRBJ1-6; D is ambiguous. CDR1 SGDLS and CDR2 YYNGEE come from the germline V gene. The CDR3 runs 14 residues. With 3 bases removed from V and 9 bases from J, the gap between germline ends came to 13 bases. For the CDR3, the DNA is TGTGCCAGCAGCGCGGACGGTAGTGGTTCACCCCTCCACTTT. Translating gives CASSADGSGSPLHF.

The rearrangement uses TRBV6-5 and TRBJ2-1; 11 bases map to TRBD2. Looked up from germline, CDR1 is MNHEY and CDR2 is SVGAGI. V gave up 5 bases and J gave up 6 bases; unmatched junction bases: 6. This CDR3 has 15 amino acids. The CDR3 here is CASSIETSGVNEQFF. The CDR3 DNA is TGTGCCAGCAGTATCGAGACTAGCGGGGTCAATGAGCAGTTCTTC.

The V call is TRBV28, the J call TRBJ1-6; D is uncertain. The germline gives CDR1 MDHEN, CDR2 SYDVKM. V was clipped by 8 bases and J by 7 bases, with 27 bases between them. This CDR3 has 18 amino acids. The CDR3 region is CASVFGGKMPVSNSPLHF. The CDR3 DNA sequence: TGTGCCAGCGTTTTCGGTGGCAAGATGCCGGTATCGAATTCACCCCTCCACTTT.

DNA of the CDR3: TGCGCCAGCAGCCACCCCGGGACAGGGGGCTACGAGCAGTACTTC. Encoded protein: CASSHPGTGGYEQYF. V is TRBV4-1 and J is TRBJ2-7; 11 nucleotides line up with TRBD1. CDR3 length: 15 amino acids. Germline CDR1 reads MGHRA; CDR2 reads YSYEKL. The J segment lost 3 bases and the V segment lost 3 bases, leaving 4 bases of the junction unmatched.

V is TRBV27 and J is TRBJ2-3, with D uncertain. Germline V gene sequence: CDR1 MNHEY, CDR2 SMNVEV (reference sequence). This CDR3 is 15 amino acids long. Trimming stripped 4 bases from V and 1 base from J, with 12 bases between. The CDR3: CASSSLLDGTDTQYF. The CDR3 region has the DNA TGTGCCAGCAGTTCACTACTGGATGGCACAGATACGCAGTATTTT.

This clone was seen a single time. CDR3 sequence reads: CASSSDLVSGELFF. The CDR3 region has the DNA TGTGCCAGCAGTTCCGACCTTGTGTCCGGGGAGCTGTTTTTT. The J gene is TRBJ2-2, the V gene TRBV6-2 or TRBV6-3; D gene uncertain. Trimming removed 4 bases at V and 6 bases at J, with 12 bases between. The CDR3 extends over 14 amino acids. Per the germline V gene, CDR1 is MNHEY and CDR2 is SVGEGT.

The genes are TRBV9 and TRBJ2-1; a weak D match, TRBD2 (5 bases). Germline CDR1 and CDR2: SGDLS and YYNGEE. The V end lost 4 bases, the J end lost 4 bases, and 15 bases lay between the germline ends. This CDR3 spans 15 amino acids. The CDR3 sequence is CASSPRGVPYNEQFF. CDR3 DNA sequence: TGTGCCAGCAGCCCCCGGGGAGTCCCTTACAATGAGCAGTTCTTC.

The V and J genes are TRBV7-3 and TRBJ2-5; perhaps TRBD2 as D (6 bases). The CDR3 covers 15 residues. CDR1 and CDR2 (germline): SGHTA, FQGTGA. V shed 6 bases and J shed 1 base, with 15 bases lying between them. CDR3 loop: CASSWGRGVQETQYF. In DNA, the CDR3 is TGTGCCAGCAGTTGGGGTCGCGGGGTCCAAGAGACCCAGTACTTC.

The J gene is TRBJ2-3, the V gene TRBV9; TRBD1 aligns across 8 bases. Germline CDR1 SGDLS, CDR2 YYNGEE. V lost 3 bases and J lost 3; bases outside the gene matches: 3. This CDR3 has 14 residues. CDR3 nucleotide sequence: TGTGCCAGCAGCGCCAGGACAGGGACAGATACGCAGTATTTT. Translated, it gives CASSARTGTDTQYF.